The 17 T cell receptor beta chains in this list originate from one sample, sequenced in a study of shared clonotypes between healthy human individuals. The repertoire was sequenced with immunoSEQ multiplex PCR; TCRdb's copy has only in-frame clones and lacks some. The sample consists of over 2 million clones, about 90% of them appearing once. The sequenced sample consisted of naive CD4+ T cells from PBMCs. Subset specified: CD45RA+ positively selected. These receptors all stem from a man aged 18 to 30 in good health. Some clones in this sample may be carry-over from other donors' samples.

This chain links TRBV28 with TRBJ1-5; 10 bases map to TRBD1. The germline gives CDR1 MDHEN, CDR2 SYDVKM. V lost 7 bases, J lost 7 bases, and 10 bases stayed unmatched. The CDR3 loop spans 15 amino acids. CDR3 region: CASTPDRGRSQPQHF. For the CDR3, the DNA is TGTGCCAGCACCCCCGACAGGGGGCGTTCACAGCCCCAGCATTTT.

Points on this clone: Different DNA sequences within this sample yield the same CDR3. The chain uses TRBV7-9 and TRBJ1-1; D is uncertain. Germline values: CDR1 SEHNR, CDR2 FQNEAQ (reference sequence). V shed 2 bases and J shed 1 base, with 8 bases lying between them. The CDR3 has 14 amino acids. The CDR3 region is CASSLLSKNTEAFF. The CDR3 DNA is TGTGCCAGCAGCTTACTATCGAAGAACACTGAAGCTTTCTTT.

The genes are TRBV5-1 and TRBJ2-1; D perhaps matches TRBD2 (5 bases). CDR3 length: 12 residues. Deletions cut 1 base from V and 7 bases from J, with 6 bases between. CDR1 is SGHRS and CDR2 is YFSETQ in the germline V gene. This CDR3 reads CASSLRENEQFF. In nucleotides, the CDR3 is TGCGCCAGCAGCTTGCGGGAAAATGAGCAGTTCTTC.

CDR3 amino acids: CASSLDGGGGKEDEAFF. CDR3 sequence (DNA): TGTGCCAGCAGCTTAGATGGAGGGGGAGGGAAGGAGGATGAAGCTTTCTTT. V is TRBV7-2 and J is TRBJ1-1, with D possibly matching TRBD1 (6 bases). Looked up from germline, CDR1 is SGHTA and CDR2 is FQGNSA. Deletions cut 1 base from V and 7 bases from J, with 22 bases between. The CDR3 extends over 17 amino acids.

This clone was seen only once. The chain employs TRBV11-2 and TRBJ1-4, with 7 bases lining up with TRBD1. The J segment lost 3 bases and the V segment lost 7 bases, leaving 8 bases of the junction unmatched. In germline, CDR1 is SGHAT, CDR2 FQNNGV. This CDR3 spans 15 amino acids. This CDR3 reads CASNPRGAPNEKLFF. CDR3 DNA sequence: TGTGCCAGCAACCCCAGGGGGGCGCCTAATGAAAAACTGTTTTTT.

The J gene is TRBJ2-1, the V gene TRBV18; 9 bases line up with TRBD1. The CDR3 has 15 residues. V trimming: 4 bases; J trimming: 5 bases; junction bases outside the gene matches: 6. The germline CDR1 and CDR2 sequences are KGHSH and LQKENI. The CDR3 bases are TGTGCCAGCTCACGATCCCGGGACAGGGACAATGAGCAGTTCTTC. It yields the protein CASSRSRDRDNEQFF.

This chain joins TRBV4-1 and TRBJ2-7; possible D gene TRBD2, 7 bases. V was clipped by 4 bases and J by 4 bases, with 20 bases between them. CDR1 is MGHRA, CDR2 YSYEKL, per germline. CDR3 length: 16 amino acids. Here the CDR3 reads CASSRQRPGGRYEQYF. The CDR3 bases are TGCGCCAGCAGCCGCCAACGTCCGGGGGGCAGGTACGAGCAGTACTTC.

This chain uses TRBV13 with TRBJ2-7; the match to TRBD1 covers 9 bases. Germline CDR1 reads PRHDT; CDR2 reads FYEKMQ (reference sequence). CDR3 length: 19 amino acids. V was clipped by 5 bases and J by 1 base; unmatched bases: 18. CDR3 in DNA: TGTGCCAGCAGCCCCTTACAGGGGGCGGGGCGGGAGCTTTCCTACGAGCAGTACTTC. Protein product: CASSPLQGAGRELSYEQYF.

The chain uses TRBV2 and TRBJ2-7, with no clear D. V lost 6 bases, J lost 6 bases, and 12 bases lay in between. From germline, CDR1 is SNHLY and CDR2 FYNNEI. The CDR3 has 12 residues. The CDR3 loop is CASRPEDLEQYF. CDR3 DNA sequence: TGTGCCAGCAGACCCGAGGACCTCGAGCAGTACTTC.

This chain uses TRBV11-2 with TRBJ2-2; D remains ambiguous. The CDR3 consists of 13 residues. Per germline, CDR1 SGHAT and CDR2 FQNNGV. Trimming cost V 1 base and J 6 bases, with 6 bases left between them. CDR3: CASSLVTPGELFF. CDR3 bases: TGTGCCAGCAGCTTAGTAACGCCCGGGGAGCTGTTTTTT.

The genes are TRBV6-6 and TRBJ2-1; D not resolved. V lost 5 bases to trimming and J lost 5 bases, with 10 bases between them. This CDR3 has 13 amino acids. Per germline, CDR1 MNHNY and CDR2 SVGAGI (reference sequence). CDR3 loop: CASSNKENNEQFF. The DNA for the CDR3 is TGTGCCAGCAGTAACAAAGAAAACAATGAGCAGTTCTTC.

The genes are TRBV11-2 and TRBJ2-2, with D unresolved. Germline values: CDR1 SGHAT, CDR2 FQNNGV. There are 14 residues in the CDR3. Trimming took 5 bases from V and 7 from J, leaving 14 bases between them. CDR3 region: CASSKIQERGELFF. CDR3 nucleotides: TGTGCCAGCAGCAAAATTCAGGAGCGCGGGGAGCTGTTTTTT.

The chain combines TRBV19 with TRBJ1-1; maybe TRBD1 (6 bases). Germline CDR1 is LNHDA and CDR2 is SQIVND (reference sequence). The CDR3 is made up of 15 amino acids. Deletions cut 7 bases from V and 0 bases from J, with 15 bases between. In nucleotides, the CDR3 is TGTGCCAGTACTTCAGGGGCCTACCTGAACACTGAAGCTTTCTTT. Translation: CASTSGAYLNTEAFF.

The rearrangement links TRBV2 to TRBJ2-3; weak D call: TRBD1 (6 bases). CDR1 and CDR2 (germline): SNHLY, FYNNEI. The CDR3 is 17 amino acids. Trimming shortened V by 4 bases and J by 0 bases, and 17 bases separated the two germline ends. The CDR3 DNA reads TGTGCCAGCAGTGTGTTGAGGCAGGGGAGTAGCACAGATACGCAGTATTTT. Translating gives CASSVLRQGSSTDTQYF.

The chain uses TRBV11-2 and TRBJ2-7, with D possibly matching TRBD1 (6 bases). This CDR3 spans 15 amino acids. V shed 4 bases and J shed 3 bases, with 16 bases lying between them. Germline values: CDR1 SGHAT, CDR2 FQNNGV. CDR3 region: CASSSKLGAVYEQYF. Here the CDR3 DNA reads TGTGCCAGCAGCTCAAAGTTGGGGGCAGTCTACGAGCAGTACTTC.

About this clone itself: Other DNA sequences within the sample encode an identical CDR3. In DNA, the CDR3 is TGTGCCAGCAGCCTCGGTGGGACAACCTACGAGCAGTACTTC. Its translation is CASSLGGTTYEQYF. V and J are TRBV7-9 and TRBJ2-7; D might be TRBD1 (6 bases). Germline CDR1 SEHNR, CDR2 FQNEAQ (reference sequence). This CDR3 is 14 amino acids long. The ends were cut back, 5 bases at V and 2 bases at J, with 13 bases in the middle.

The V and J genes are TRBV7-8 and TRBJ1-4, with 9 bases identical to TRBD1. The CDR3 runs to 14 residues. Germline loops: CDR1 SGHVS, CDR2 FQNEAQ. J lost 14 bases, V lost 5 bases, and 12 bases had no gene match. The CDR3 here is CASSPSRDRAGLFF. In nucleotides, the CDR3 is TGTGCCAGCAGCCCGTCCCGGGACAGGGCTGGGCTGTTTTTT.